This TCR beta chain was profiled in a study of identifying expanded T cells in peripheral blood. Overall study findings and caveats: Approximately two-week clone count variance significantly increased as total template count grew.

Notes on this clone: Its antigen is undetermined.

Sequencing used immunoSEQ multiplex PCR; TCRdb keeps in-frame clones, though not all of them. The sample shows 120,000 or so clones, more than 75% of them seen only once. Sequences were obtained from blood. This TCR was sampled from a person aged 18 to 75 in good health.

The CDR3: CASSTGRLKVNEQFF. In DNA, the CDR3 is TGTGCCAGCTCGACTGGCAGGTTAAAGGTAAATGAGCAGTTCTTC. The V gene is TRBV6-5, the J gene TRBJ2-1; D call uncertain. The germline V and J ends were trimmed by 8 bases and 7 bases, with 21 bases remaining between them. The germline gives CDR1 MNHEY, CDR2 SVGAGI. The CDR3 runs 15 residues.